The rows below give T cell receptor beta chains drawn from one sample of a study of blood T cell repertoires in COVID-19. The repertoire was sequenced with immunoSEQ multiplex PCR; TCRdb's copy has only in-frame clones and lacks some. The repertoire holds about 170,000 clones, with just under 85% as singletons. The sample taken for sequencing was peripheral blood. These receptors were collected from a woman older than 75 with COVID-19, enrolled during active disease. The CDR3 runs from the conserved cysteine through the conserved F or W. The D gene is left open where the match is weak. Some rows mark clone size as missing; the rest say once, few, many or name a class of expanded clone.

d_call cdr3_length j_call v_call clone_size cdr3_aa cdr3_nt
TRBD1 13 TRBJ1-2 TRBV27 NA CASSQGAHYGYTF TGTGCCAGCAGCCAGGGGGCCCACTATGGCTACACCTTC
NA 13 TRBJ1-6 TRBV19 NA CASEDKGYSPLHF TGTGCCAGTGAAGACAAAGGCTATTCACCCCTCCACTTT
NA 13 TRBJ2-7 TRBV6-2/TRBV6-3 NA CASSYSVGVEQYF TGTGCCAGCAGTTACTCGGTCGGGGTTGAGCAGTACTTC
NA 14 TRBJ1-6 TRBV19 NA CATRPGFLDSPLHF TGTGCCACTAGACCGGGTTTTCTGGATTCACCCCTCCACTTT
TRBD2 15 TRBJ2-7 TRBV3-1/TRBV3-2 NA CASSQPGLAGVEQYF TGTGCCAGCAGCCAACCGGGACTAGCGGGGGTTGAGCAGTACTTC
NA 13 TRBJ2-2 TRBV3-1/TRBV3-2 NA CASRPYRSGELFF TGTGCCAGCAGACCCTACCGATCCGGGGAGCTGTTTTTT
NA 14 TRBJ1-2 TRBV7-2 NA CASSFLQDNYGYTF TGTGCCAGCAGCTTCCTACAGGACAACTATGGCTACACCTTC
NA 13 TRBJ2-5 TRBV5-1 NA CASSLFLQETQYF TGCGCCAGCAGCTTGTTCTTACAAGAGACCCAGTACTTC
NA 15 TRBJ2-7 TRBV3-1/TRBV3-2 NA CASSHTRLAGYEQYF TGTGCCAGCAGCCATACTAGGTTGGCTGGTTACGAGCAGTACTTC
NA 13 TRBJ2-2 TRBV5-1 NA CASSLAGDGELFF TGCGCCAGCAGCTTGGCCGGGGACGGGGAGCTGTTTTTT
TRBD2 15 TRBJ2-1 TRBV7-3 NA CASSPGLAGMGEQFF TGTGCCAGCAGCCCGGGACTAGCGGGTATGGGGGAGCAGTTCTTC
NA 15 TRBJ1-1 TRBV27 NA CASSRGYREITEAFF TGTGCCAGCAGTCGTGGTTACAGGGAGATCACTGAAGCTTTCTTT
TRBD2 15 TRBJ2-2 TRBV2 NA CASSVGLAGLGELFF TGTGCCAGCAGTGTAGGACTAGCGGGTCTCGGGGAGCTGTTTTTT
TRBD1 16 TRBJ1-3 TRBV2 NA CASKAGTGYSGNTIYF TGTGCCAGCAAAGCCGGGACAGGCTACTCTGGAAACACCATATATTTT
NA 14 TRBJ1-5 TRBV6-5 NA CASRIRGEGQPQHF TGTGCCAGCAGGATCAGGGGTGAGGGTCAGCCCCAGCATTTT
TRBD1 13 TRBJ1-2 TRBV19 once CASRGQGDYGYTF TGTGCCAGTAGGGGACAGGGTGACTATGGCTACACCTTC
NA 12 TRBJ1-1 TRBV6-6 NA CATEWVNSEAFF TGTGCCACGGAGTGGGTGAACTCTGAAGCTTTCTTT
NA 14 TRBJ2-1 TRBV6-6 NA CASSYTGGYNEQFF TGTGCCAGCAGTTATACCGGGGGATACAATGAGCAGTTCTTC
NA 16 TRBJ2-7 TRBV5-1 NA CASSLVSSELTYEQYF TGCGCCAGCAGCTTGGTGTCCTCGGAGCTCACCTACGAGCAGTACTTC
TRBD2 11 TRBJ2-1 TRBV3-1/TRBV3-2 NA CASSQGLETFF TGTGCCAGCAGCCAGGGACTAGAAACGTTCTTC
TRBD2 17 TRBJ2-1 TRBV6-4 few CASSDSRGLASYNEQFF TGTGCCAGCAGTGACTCTAGGGGACTAGCCTCCTACAATGAGCAGTTCTTC
NA 14 TRBJ1-1 TRBV6-2/TRBV6-3 once CASSRQLWDTEAFF TGTGCCAGCAGCCGACAGCTTTGGGACACTGAAGCTTTCTTT
TRBD2 16 TRBJ2-7 TRBV18 NA CASSPTSGDLTYEQYF TGTGCCAGCTCACCCACTAGCGGGGACCTCACCTACGAGCAGTACTTC
NA 15 TRBJ2-2 TRBV7-3 few CASSFDSGGTGELFF TGTGCCAGCAGCTTTGATAGCGGCGGCACCGGGGAGCTGTTTTTT
NA 14 TRBJ2-3 TRBV10-2 NA CASSDGPSLRWQYF TGCGCCAGCAGTGATGGCCCCTCCCTCCGTTGGCAGTATTTT
TRBD2 15 TRBJ2-1 TRBV10-1 NA CASSESWAGEEPQFF TGCGCCAGCAGTGAGTCCTGGGCGGGAGAGGAACCGCAGTTCTTC
TRBD1 16 TRBJ2-1 TRBV10-3 NA CAIRGQGNLSYNEQFF TGTGCCATCAGAGGACAGGGGAATTTATCCTACAATGAGCAGTTCTTC
NA 15 TRBJ1-6 TRBV3-1/TRBV3-2 NA CASSQGSSYNSPLHF TGTGCCAGCAGCCAAGGGAGCTCCTATAATTCACCCCTCCACTTT